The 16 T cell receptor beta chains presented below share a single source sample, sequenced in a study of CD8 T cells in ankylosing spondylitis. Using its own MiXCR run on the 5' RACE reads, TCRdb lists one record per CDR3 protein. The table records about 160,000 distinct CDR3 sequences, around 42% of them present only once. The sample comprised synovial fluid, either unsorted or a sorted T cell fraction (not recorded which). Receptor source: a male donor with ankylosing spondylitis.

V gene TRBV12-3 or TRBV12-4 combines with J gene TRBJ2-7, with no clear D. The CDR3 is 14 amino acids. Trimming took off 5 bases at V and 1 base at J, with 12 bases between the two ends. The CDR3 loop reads CASSGSLGSYEQYF. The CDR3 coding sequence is TGTGCCAGCAGTGGTAGCCTGGGGTCCTACGAGCAGTACTTC.

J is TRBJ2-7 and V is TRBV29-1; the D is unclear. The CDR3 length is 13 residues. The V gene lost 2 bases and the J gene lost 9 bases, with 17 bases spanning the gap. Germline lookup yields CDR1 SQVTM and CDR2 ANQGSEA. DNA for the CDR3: TGCAGCGTTGAATCGCATAAAAGAGGCGTGCAGTACTTC. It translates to CSVESHKRGVQYF.

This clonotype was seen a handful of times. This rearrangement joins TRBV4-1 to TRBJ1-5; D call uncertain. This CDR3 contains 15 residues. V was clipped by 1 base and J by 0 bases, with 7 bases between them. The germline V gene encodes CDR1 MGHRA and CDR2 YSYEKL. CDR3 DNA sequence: TGCGCCAGCAGCCAAGGGAACGGTAGCAATCAGCCCCAGCATTTT. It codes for CASSQGNGSNQPQHF.

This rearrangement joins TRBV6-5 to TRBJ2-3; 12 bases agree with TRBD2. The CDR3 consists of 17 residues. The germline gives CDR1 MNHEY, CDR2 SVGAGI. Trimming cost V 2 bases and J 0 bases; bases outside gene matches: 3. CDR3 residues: CASSYLGLAGSTDTQYF. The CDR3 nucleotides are TGTGCCAGCAGTTACCTCGGACTAGCGGGGAGCACAGATACGCAGTATTTT.

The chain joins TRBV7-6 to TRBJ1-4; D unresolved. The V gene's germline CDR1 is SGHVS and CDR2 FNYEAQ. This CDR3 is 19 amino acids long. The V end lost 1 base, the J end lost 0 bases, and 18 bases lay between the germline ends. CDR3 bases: TGTGCCAGCAGCTTAGAGGGCGCGTTTCCCCCTTCAACTAATGAAAAACTGTTTTTT. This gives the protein CASSLEGAFPPSTNEKLFF.

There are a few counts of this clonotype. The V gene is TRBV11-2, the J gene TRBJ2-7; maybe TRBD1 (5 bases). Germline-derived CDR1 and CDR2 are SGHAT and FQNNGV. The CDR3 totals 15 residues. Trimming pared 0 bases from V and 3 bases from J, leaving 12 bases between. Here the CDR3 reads CASSLEGSGIYEQYF. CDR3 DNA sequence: TGTGCCAGCAGCTTAGAAGGGTCAGGGATCTACGAGCAGTACTTC. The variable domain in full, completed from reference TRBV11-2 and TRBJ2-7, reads EAGVAQSPRYKIIEKRQSVAFWCNPISGHATLYWYQQILGQGPKLLIQFQNNGVVDDSQLPKDRFSAERLKGVDSTLKIQPAKLEDSAVYLCASSLEGSGIYEQYFGPGTRLTVT.

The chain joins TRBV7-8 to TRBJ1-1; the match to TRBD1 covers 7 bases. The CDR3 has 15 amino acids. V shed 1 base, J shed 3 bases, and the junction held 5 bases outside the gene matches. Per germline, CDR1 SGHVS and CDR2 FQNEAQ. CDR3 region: CASSLDPGGYTEAFF. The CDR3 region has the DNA TGTGCCAGCAGCTTAGACCCAGGGGGTTACACTGAAGCTTTCTTT. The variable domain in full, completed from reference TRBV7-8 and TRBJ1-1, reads GAGVSQSPRYKVAKRGQDVALRCDPISGHVSLFWYQQALGQGPEFLTYFQNEAQLDKSGLPSDRFFAERPEGSVSTLKIQRTQQEDSAVYLCASSLDPGGYTEAFFGQGTRLTVV.

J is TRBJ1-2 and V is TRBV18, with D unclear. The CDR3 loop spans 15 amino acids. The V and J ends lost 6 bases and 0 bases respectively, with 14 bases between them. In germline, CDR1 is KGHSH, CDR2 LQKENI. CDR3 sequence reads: CASSPRRATNYGYTF. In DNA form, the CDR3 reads TGTGCCAGCTCCCCCCGACGAGCTACTAACTATGGCTACACCTTC.

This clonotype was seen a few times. CDR3 protein: CASSPLDSYEQYF. Here the CDR3 DNA reads TGTGCCAGCTCACCTCTGGACAGCTACGAGCAGTACTTC. J is TRBJ2-7 and V is TRBV18, with D tentatively TRBD1 (6 bases). The ends were cut back, 3 bases at V and 3 bases at J, with 9 bases in the middle. CDR1 and CDR2 (germline): KGHSH, LQKENI. This CDR3 has 13 amino acids.

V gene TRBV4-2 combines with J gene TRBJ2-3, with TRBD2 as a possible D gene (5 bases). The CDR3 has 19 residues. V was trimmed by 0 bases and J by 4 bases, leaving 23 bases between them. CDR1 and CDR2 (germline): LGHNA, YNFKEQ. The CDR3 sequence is CASSQEVGVTPYPPDTQYF. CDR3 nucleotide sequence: TGTGCCAGCAGCCAAGAGGTGGGAGTTACCCCTTACCCTCCAGATACGCAGTATTTT.

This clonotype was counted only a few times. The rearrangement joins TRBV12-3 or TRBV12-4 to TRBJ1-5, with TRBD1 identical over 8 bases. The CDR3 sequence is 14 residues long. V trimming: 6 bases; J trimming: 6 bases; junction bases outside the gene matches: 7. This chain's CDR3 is CASSQQGGGQPQHF. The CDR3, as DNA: TGTGCCAGCAGCCAACAGGGGGGAGGTCAGCCCCAGCATTTT.

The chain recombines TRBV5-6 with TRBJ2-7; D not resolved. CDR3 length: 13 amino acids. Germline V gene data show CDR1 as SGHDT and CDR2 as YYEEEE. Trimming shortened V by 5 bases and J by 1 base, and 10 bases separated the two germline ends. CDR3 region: CASSPGESYEQYF. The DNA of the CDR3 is TGTGCCAGCAGTCCAGGAGAGTCCTACGAGCAGTACTTC. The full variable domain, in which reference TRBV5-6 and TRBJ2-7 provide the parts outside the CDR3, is DAGVTQSPTHLIKTRGQQVTLRCSPKSGHDTVSWYQQALGQGPQFIFQYYEEEERQRGNFPDRFSGHQFPNYSSELNVNALLLGDSALYLCASSPGESYEQYFGPGTRLTVT.

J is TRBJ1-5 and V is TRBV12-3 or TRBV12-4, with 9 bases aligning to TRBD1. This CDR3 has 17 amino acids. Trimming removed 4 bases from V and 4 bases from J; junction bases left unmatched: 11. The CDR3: CASSSGQGPAGNQPQHF. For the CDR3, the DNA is TGTGCCAGCAGTTCGGGACAGGGACCAGCGGGTAATCAGCCCCAGCATTTT.

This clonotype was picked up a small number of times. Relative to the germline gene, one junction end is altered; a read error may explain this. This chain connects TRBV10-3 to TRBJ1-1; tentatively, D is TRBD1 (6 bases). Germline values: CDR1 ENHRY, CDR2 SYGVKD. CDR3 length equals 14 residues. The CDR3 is CAINEETGNTEAFF. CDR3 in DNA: TGTGCCATCAATGAGGAGACAGGGAACACTGAAGCTTTCTTT.

CDR3 in amino acids: CASSSTEVGFYSNQPQHF. The CDR3 DNA is TGTGCCAGCAGTTCAACCGAGGTTGGTTTCTATAGCAATCAGCCCCAGCATTTT. This rearrangement joins TRBV12-3 or TRBV12-4 to TRBJ1-5; D ambiguous. V gave up 4 bases and J gave up 0 bases, with 19 bases separating them. CDR3 size: 18 residues.

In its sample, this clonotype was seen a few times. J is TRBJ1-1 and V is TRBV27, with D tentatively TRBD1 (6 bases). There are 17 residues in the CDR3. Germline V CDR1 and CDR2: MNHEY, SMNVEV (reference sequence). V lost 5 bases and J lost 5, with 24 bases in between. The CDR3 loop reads CASSRIGGLLRGTEAFF. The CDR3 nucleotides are TGTGCCAGCAGTAGGATCGGGGGCCTTTTGAGAGGGACTGAAGCTTTCTTT.